The rows below give T cell receptor beta chains drawn from one sample of a study of T cell responses to AZD1222 COVID-19 vaccine. The repertoire was sequenced with immunoSEQ multiplex PCR; TCRdb's copy has only in-frame clones and lacks some. The sample contains roughly 140,000 clones, approximately 90% of which appear only once. Here the sequenced sample was peripheral blood, taken on day 0 of AZD1222 vaccination. These receptors all stem from an adult in good health. Both conserved end residues are part of each CDR3. The order of the fields is clone size, J gene, D gene, V gene, CDR3 protein, CDR3 DNA. D genes are given only for firm matches. Some rows mark clone size as missing; the rest say once, few, many or name a class of expanded clone.

- TRBJ2-1 TRBD2 TRBV27 CASSFSGRPGSEQFF TGTGCCAGCAGTTTCAGCGGGAGGCCCGGGAGTGAGCAGTTCTTC
- TRBJ2-5 - TRBV2 CASRRRGTRDSETQYF TGTGCCAGCAGAAGGAGGGGAACACGGGACTCAGAGACCCAGTACTTC
few TRBJ2-1 - TRBV25-1 CASNGGWGEQFF TGTGCCAGCAATGGGGGTTGGGGTGAGCAGTTCTTC
many TRBJ1-2 - TRBV28 CASSLWDLNYGYTF TGTGCCAGCAGTTTGTGGGACCTTAACTATGGCTACACCTTC
- TRBJ2-3 - TRBV6-5 CASGYGPTEADTQYF TGTGCCAGCGGCTACGGGCCAACCGAGGCAGATACGCAGTATTTT
- TRBJ2-1 TRBD2 TRBV4-1 CASSREPTSGRGNEQFF TGCGCCAGCAGCCGAGAACCTACTAGCGGGAGGGGCAATGAGCAGTTCTTC
- TRBJ1-5 - TRBV12-1 CASSEDRYYSNQPQHF TGTGCCAGCAGCGAGGACAGGTACTATAGCAATCAGCCCCAGCATTTT
- TRBJ2-7 - TRBV10-3 CAISEYPGSSRSGLYEQYF TGTGCCATCAGTGAGTACCCAGGTTCAAGTCGCAGTGGGCTCTACGAGCAGTACTTC
once TRBJ1-2 - TRBV14 CASSPTQGLGYTF TGTGCCAGCAGCCCTACTCAGGGGCTTGGCTACACCTTC
once TRBJ1-1 - TRBV30 CAWRREGKAFF TGTGCCTGGAGGAGGGAGGGAAAAGCTTTCTTT
- TRBJ2-1 - TRBV27 CASSLYTGSSYNEQFF TGTGCCAGCAGTTTGTATACAGGGTCCTCCTACAATGAGCAGTTCTTC
- TRBJ1-2 - TRBV27 CASSSYLTGTSGHGYTF TGTGCCAGCAGTTCATATCTAACCGGGACCTCCGGGCATGGCTACACCTTC
- TRBJ2-1 TRBD2 TRBV28 CASSPRLAGGNEQFF TGTGCCAGCAGTCCTCGACTAGCGGGGGGAAATGAGCAGTTCTTC
- TRBJ2-3 - TRBV5-4 CASSYSTDTQYF TGTGCCAGCAGCTACAGTACAGATACGCAGTATTTT
- TRBJ1-1 - TRBV6-4 CASSPGVIGFTEAFF TGTGCCAGCAGTCCTGGCGTTATCGGGTTCACTGAAGCTTTCTTT
- TRBJ1-1 - TRBV30 CAWGKGGTEAFF TGTGCCTGGGGCAAGGGGGGGACTGAAGCTTTCTTT
- TRBJ2-7 TRBD2 TRBV27 CASSPGAGASYEQYF TGTGCCAGCAGTCCCGGAGCGGGAGCCTCCTACGAGCAGTACTTC
- TRBJ1-5 - TRBV28 CASSPQTGGGNQPQHF TGTGCCAGCAGTCCCCAGACGGGGGGGGGCAATCAGCCCCAGCATTTT
- TRBJ2-3 - TRBV28 CASSRQVADTQYF TGTGCCAGCAGTAGGCAGGTGGCAGATACGCAGTATTTT
- TRBJ1-1 - TRBV11-1 CASEGEGNTEAFF TGTGCCAGTGAAGGGGAGGGAAACACTGAAGCTTTCTTT
- TRBJ2-7 - TRBV19 CASSGGARVYEQYF TGTGCCAGTAGCGGTGGGGCCAGGGTCTACGAGCAGTACTTC
- TRBJ2-7 - TRBV7-8 CASRRAQNSYEQYF TGTGCCAGCAGGCGCGCGCAGAACTCCTACGAGCAGTACTTC
- TRBJ2-3 - TRBV27 CASSYRQAQTDTQYF TGTGCCAGCAGTTACCGACAGGCCCAGACAGATACGCAGTATTTT
- TRBJ2-2 TRBD2 TRBV28 CASSPGGKRERVGELFF TGTGCCAGCAGTCCTGGGGGAAAGCGGGAGCGAGTTGGGGAGCTGTTTTTT
- TRBJ2-3 - TRBV30 CAWSVKGVDTQYF TGTGCCTGGAGTGTAAAAGGGGTAGATACGCAGTATTTT
- TRBJ2-1 TRBD2 TRBV6-5 CASALERGIYNEQFF TGTGCCAGCGCCCTAGAGCGGGGGATCTACAATGAGCAGTTCTTC
- TRBJ1-1 - TRBV19 CASSIVPGSDTEAFF TGTGCCAGTAGTATAGTCCCCGGGAGTGACACTGAAGCTTTCTTT
once TRBJ1-1 - TRBV19 CASSMGGNTEAFF TGTGCCAGTAGTATGGGCGGGAACACTGAAGCTTTCTTT
- TRBJ2-3 - TRBV5-1 CASSPRRTITDTQYF TGCGCCAGCAGCCCCAGACGGACAATCACAGATACGCAGTATTTT
- TRBJ1-4 - TRBV30 CAWRRFGQGNEKLFF TGTGCCTGGAGGCGCTTTGGGCAGGGGAATGAAAAACTGTTTTTT
- TRBJ2-1 TRBD1 TRBV6-4 CASSVWDSSYNEQFF TGTGCCAGCAGTGTCTGGGACAGCTCCTACAATGAGCAGTTCTTC
- TRBJ1-5 TRBD1 TRBV24-1 CATSDGTGATNQPQHF TGTGCCACCAGTGATGGGACAGGGGCTACCAATCAGCCCCAGCATTTT
- TRBJ1-5 - TRBV29-1 CSVGRDSNQPQHF TGCAGCGTTGGTCGGGATAGCAATCAGCCCCAGCATTTT
- TRBJ2-3 - TRBV7-8 CASSPQTTGDTQYF TGTGCCAGCAGCCCGCAAACGACCGGGGATACGCAGTATTTT
- TRBJ1-5 TRBD1 TRBV19 CASSSGQGVDQPQHF TGTGCCAGTAGTTCGGGACAGGGAGTGGATCAGCCCCAGCATTTT
- TRBJ1-2 - TRBV18 CASSREVDYGYTF TGTGCCAGCTCGCGGGAAGTGGACTATGGCTACACCTTC
- TRBJ2-1 - TRBV7-9 CASSFSWAEDYNEQFF TGTGCCAGCAGCTTCTCATGGGCAGAAGATTACAATGAGCAGTTCTTC
- TRBJ1-2 - TRBV6-5 CASSYSTVPGSGYTF TGTGCCAGCAGTTACTCGACGGTCCCAGGGAGTGGCTACACCTTC
- TRBJ2-1 TRBD2 TRBV2 CASSGSTSGRFSYNEQFF TGTGCCAGCAGTGGATCGACTAGCGGTCGATTCTCCTACAATGAGCAGTTCTTC
- TRBJ1-2 - TRBV6-2/TRBV6-3 CASSYSAGERGYTF TGTGCCAGCAGTTACTCGGCGGGGGAGCGTGGCTACACCTTC
- TRBJ2-3 TRBD2 TRBV10-3 CAIKPGLAGGDTQYF TGTGCCATCAAACCGGGACTAGCGGGAGGAGATACGCAGTATTTT
- TRBJ2-1 - TRBV27 CASSPTSPLVSINEQFF TGTGCCAGCAGTCCTACCTCTCCTTTGGTGTCCATAAATGAGCAGTTCTTC
- TRBJ2-7 TRBD1 TRBV5-4 CASSLHEGAQYEQYF TGTGCCAGCAGCCTCCATGAGGGGGCCCAATACGAGCAGTACTTC
- TRBJ2-7 TRBD1 TRBV27 CASSLTRRGLSYEQYF TGTGCCAGCAGTTTAACCCGCAGGGGGCTCTCCTACGAGCAGTACTTC
- TRBJ1-3 - TRBV5-1 CASSLGEGRSTGNTIYF TGCGCCAGCAGCTTAGGGGAGGGACGGAGTACTGGAAACACCATATATTTT
few TRBJ1-5 - TRBV27 CASSYSGKSNQPQHF TGTGCCAGCAGTTATTCAGGGAAAAGCAATCAGCCCCAGCATTTT
- TRBJ2-7 TRBD2 TRBV5-1 CASSLVREGYEQYF TGCGCCAGCAGCTTGGTCAGGGAGGGATACGAGCAGTACTTC